This TCR beta chain was sequenced for a study of T cell responses to AZD1222 COVID-19 vaccine (dated by TCRdb to the early 2020s). About the study as a whole: AZD1222 recipients whose second dose came at about 4 weeks and those whose second dose came at about 12 weeks were combined into one group, since spike-specific TCR depth and breadth did not differ between the two schedules. A total of about 230 trial participants underwent TCR sequencing, of whom nearly 210 received two doses of AZD1222 and some 25 received two doses of the MenACWY control vaccine. Trial participants were enrolled by age into 18-55, 56-69 and 70-plus year subgroups, with roughly 150, 30 and 60 TCR-sequenced participants respectively. What the work shows at the level of the full study, not this receptor alone: Reportedly, close to half of the unique spike-specific TCRs recognized epitopes lying outside the regions that are mutated in the B.1.351 and B.1.1.7 variants. After two AZD1222 doses, spike-specific TCR breadth and depth were significantly higher than at day 0 and than in MenACWY recipients. Only five or six AZD1222 recipients were SARS-CoV-2 seropositive at baseline, limiting conclusions about previously exposed vaccinees. Because no samples from the day 14 peak response were available, repertoires could be characterized only after the peak T cell response. The 56-69-year group was small, and its depth increase did not reach significance, likely because of low power. The vaccine-associated CD4 TCRs covered the entire spike protein, and the dominant responses fell in regions 160-218 and 743-854. Participants were mostly white British, with more females than males. The authors suggested clonal diversity may have been underestimated.

The CDR3 regions of human TCRbeta chains were analyzed by immunosequencing. As for the authors' bioinformatics: Repertoire TCRs were checked for matches against a reference library of SARS-CoV-2-specific TCRs that had been generated using the MIRA antigen-specificity platform. Breadth was defined as the fraction of unique TCRs that were SARS-CoV-2-associated. Depth was defined as the fraction of total T cells that were SARS-CoV-2-associated. Each spike-specific TCR was assigned to its reactive spike region and to a CD4 or CD8 class using the MIRA data. Log10-transformed breadth and depth values were compared by one-way ANOVA with Sidak's multiple comparisons tests. This immuneACCESS table, as held by TCRdb, lists in-frame sequences with V and J called but not all clones. Of the missing ones, under half trace to an unresolved V gene in checked studies; the others have no known cause. That table furnishes V, J and clone size, whereas the DNA furnished D and trimming. The sample table contains 100,000 to 120,000 clones; only one count was recorded for 85% to 95% of them. Together, the top ten hold 7.5% to 9% of the sample.

Points on this clone: Its antigen target is currently unknown. No base quality values were provided; no much bigger clone lies one nucleotide off.

Relative to germline, V is missing 6 bases and J is missing 4 bases, with 6 bases of the junction outside any gene match. The germline V gene specifies SNHLY as CDR1 and FYNNEI as CDR2. The CDR3 measures 15 amino acids from cysteine to phenylalanine. Here the CDR3 DNA is all that survives: 45 bases in frame from base 1. This specimen's time point label, per the study, means: baseline before first vaccination. Vaccinee samples came from UK trials COV001 and COV002, including a single-blind randomized controlled phase 2/3 trial of AZD1222 (ChAdOx1 nCoV-19) in healthy adults. For TCRbeta chain sequencing, PBMC samples from trial participants were taken at day 0 and at day 28 after the second dose.

The sequences come from peripheral blood, collected on day 0 of AZD1222 vaccination. The sequence links TRBV2 to TRBJ2-1; TRBD2 agrees with 10 junctional bases. This TCR derives from an adult in good health. The DNA sequence is given as TGTGCCAGCAGGAGAGCGGGGGGGAAGTACAATGAGCAGTTCTTC. It translates to CASRRAGGKYNEQFF.